This T cell receptor (beta chain) stems from a study of cytomegalovirus exposure and HLA in healthy donors. The CDR3 covers 14 residues. The junction had 6 bases not matched to a gene; V was cut back by 6 bases and J by 2 bases. Germline loops: CDR1 ENHRY, CDR2 SYGVKD. The PCR made use of 60 Vbeta and 13 Jbeta primers. The repertoire was sequenced with immunoSEQ multiplex PCR; TCRdb's copy has only in-frame clones and lacks some. The table has fewer than 250,000 clones, 75% to 85% seen once. This clone was picked up a small number of times. Its antigen remains unidentified. Study results and limitations: Certain indistinguishable V segments, among them TRBV6-2 and TRBV6-3, were excluded. A prior analysis recorded that most TCR beta V segments were productive about 90% or about 30% of the time. The authors judged a highly shared variant cluster likely a sequencing artifact.

The chain recombines TRBV10-3 with TRBJ1-1; 7 positions match TRBD1. Sequencing was carried out using PBMCs. The sequence was obtained from a girl between 10 and 17 years old in good health and CMV-seronegative. CDR3 loop: CAIRTRDSNTEAFF. The CDR3 bases are TGTGCCATCAGGACCCGGGACAGCAACACTGAAGCTTTCTTT.